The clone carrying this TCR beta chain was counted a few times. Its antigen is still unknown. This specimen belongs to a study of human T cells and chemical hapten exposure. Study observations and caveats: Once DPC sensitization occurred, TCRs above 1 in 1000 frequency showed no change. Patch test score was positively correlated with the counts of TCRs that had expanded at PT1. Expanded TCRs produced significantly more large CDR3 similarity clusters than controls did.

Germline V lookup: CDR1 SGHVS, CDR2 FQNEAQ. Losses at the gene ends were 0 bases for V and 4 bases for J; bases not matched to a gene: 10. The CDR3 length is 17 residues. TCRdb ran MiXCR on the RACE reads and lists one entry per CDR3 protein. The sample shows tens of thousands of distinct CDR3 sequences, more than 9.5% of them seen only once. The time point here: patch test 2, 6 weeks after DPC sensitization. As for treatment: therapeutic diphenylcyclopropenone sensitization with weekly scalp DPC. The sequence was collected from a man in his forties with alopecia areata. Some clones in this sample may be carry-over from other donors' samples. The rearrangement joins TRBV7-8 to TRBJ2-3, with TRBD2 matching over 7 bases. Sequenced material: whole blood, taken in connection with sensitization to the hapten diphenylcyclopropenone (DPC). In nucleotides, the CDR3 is TGTGCCAGCAGCTTAGCGAGGAGGGGCGGGAGAGCAGATACGCAGTATTTT. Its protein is CASSLARRGGRADTQYF.